The present TCR beta chain was sequenced within a study of T cell responses to AZD1222 COVID-19 vaccine. The CDR3 loop spans 15 amino acids. Germline lookup yields CDR1 MDHEN and CDR2 SYDVKM. Trimming took 5 bases from V and 3 from J; bases not matched to a gene: 7. Sequencing was performed with immunoSEQ multiplex PCR; in TCRdb, only in-frame clones are kept and a portion is missing. The sample holds some 250,000 clones; 90% to 95% are singletons and the top ten take 0.5% to 0.65%. This clone appeared a few times. The source was peripheral blood, collected 28 days after the second AZD1222 dose. This sequence originates from an adult who received the AZD1222 COVID-19 vaccine. The V call is TRBV28, the J call TRBJ2-7, with 10 bases that match TRBD1. The CDR3 spells CASSGTGAGVYEQYF. The CDR3 DNA is TGTGCCAGCAGTGGGACAGGGGCTGGGGTCTACGAGCAGTACTTC.